The entry below gives a single TCR beta chain sequence along with its context. Its antigen remains unidentified. No base quality information exists; no much larger clone differs at one position. Enrolling through a virtual design, the prospective study's participants ranged in age from roughly 18 to 90 years and lived across 24 United States geographic areas. To assign participants to cohorts, the prospective study relied on clinical history that participants themselves reported in a screening survey and a study questionnaire. Recovered participants in ImmuneRACE Cohort 3 were defined as having two consecutive negative NP/OP PCR tests, clearance from a healthcare professional, or resolution of symptoms. In the prospective study, mobile phlebotomists collected whole blood, serum and a nasopharyngeal or oropharyngeal swab from each participant. Participants in the prospective study had the option to provide additional blood draws and questionnaires over a roughly 2-month period. Before DNA extraction, blood samples from the prospective study were shipped at room temperature or frozen.

This sample was taken from a study of blood T cell repertoires in COVID-19 (dated by TCRdb to between 2020 and 2021). Concerning the study at large: Samples covering the acute and convalescent phases of COVID-19 were provided by collaborators in the United States, Italy and Spain. The prospective study material was composed of cDNA or gDNA derived from T cells, B-cell-depleted T cells, or PBMCs. Deeply sampled blood TCRbeta repertoires from subjects exposed to, actively infected with, or recovered from COVID-19 were included in the dataset. The repertoires were released in a freely available public database intended as a resource for research on the immune response to SARS-CoV-2. Samples came from the ongoing ImmuneRACE study (first 160 participants) plus 1,254 subjects from 6 global collaborators. Nearly every sample came with metadata listing a de-identified subject ID, COVID-19 status, age in years and sex. Where HLA class I and class II types were available, the types were taken from metadata supplied by the sample provider, not from assay-based typing.

TCRbeta CDR3 regions were amplified from genomic DNA using the immunoSEQ Assay, a bias-controlled multiplex PCR. In the paper's pipeline: The number of nucleated cells in each sample was estimated by amplification of reference gene primers within the assay. To quantify the absolute abundance of each unique TCRbeta CDR3 rearrangement, sequence reads were collapsed and filtered. For each sample, productive Simpson clonality was calculated by taking the square root of Simpson's diversity index across productive rearrangements. TCRdb took this table from immuneACCESS and kept in-frame rearrangements with V and J called. Such tables lack part of the clones; where checked against another copy, unresolved V genes explain under half of the gap, and the rest is unexplained. V and J calls plus clone size are reproduced from that table; the DNA served to infer D and trimming. In this sample the table shows roughly 380,000 clones, about 88% of which occur a single time. The ten largest account for 3% of the sample.

Study-level results and caveats: The amount of clinical and demographic metadata varied by source and participant and was provided uncurated.

The CDR3 numbers 14 residues from cysteine through phenylalanine. The read is trimmed to its CDR3 DNA, 42 bases read in frame from base 1. CDR1 and CDR2 are drawn from the germline V gene (reference sequence): SGHNT, YYREEE. The germline V end is reduced by 5 bases and the J end by 3 bases; junction bases left unmatched: 5. Sequenced: PBMCs or T cells enriched from blood (not recorded which). The V and J genes are TRBV5-4 and TRBJ2-3, with 8 bases aligning to TRBD1. The source is a woman in her twenties or thirties who had recovered from COVID-19. The encoded CDR3 is CASRSGQGTDTQYF. The nucleotide sequence reads as follows: TGTGCCAGCAGGTCCGGACAGGGTACAGATACGCAGTATTTT.